This TCR beta chain was documented in a study of cytomegalovirus exposure and HLA in healthy donors. Whole-study context: Later, an analysis reported that the 110 or so validation repertoires had used the same platform as the roughly 700 first-cohort repertoires. Overall study findings and caveats: The tendency of first-cohort TCR clusters to co-occur in the roughly 130 validation repertoires emerged from a later analysis. Researchers catalogued roughly 150 TCR beta chains as cytomegalovirus-associated.

Method: immunoSEQ multiplex PCR; TCRdb's copy keeps in-frame clones and lacks some. This sample has around 150,000 clones; 75% to 90% occur once, and the top ten carry 2% to 2.5%. The donors were in the approximately 120-subject validation cohort; that cohort was separate from the approximately 700-subject first cohort. Comments on this clone: Its antigen is not identified.

CDR1 and CDR2 (germline): SGHAT, FQNNGV. CDR3 length: 12 residues. V shed 5 bases and J shed 14 bases, with 16 bases lying between them. The TCR originated in a woman aged 18-30 years in good health and CMV-seronegative. The chain recombines TRBV11-2 with TRBJ2-4; the D is unclear. Sample: PBMCs. The CDR3 DNA sequence: TGTGCCAGCAGCCGACTCCGGGTCCCTGAGTACTTC. Protein product: CASSRLRVPEYF.